The 19 T cell receptor beta chains below all came from one sample that was sequenced in a study of shared T cell receptors in the human thymus. The protocol was immunoSEQ multiplex PCR, while the TCRdb copy is restricted to in-frame clones and leaves out a portion. This table holds 55,000 to 75,000 clones, roughly 96% found once. Sequenced material: thymocytes. These receptors were obtained from a human donor.

The rearrangement links TRBV11-1 to TRBJ2-7, with 8 bases that match TRBD1. The CDR3 length is 15 residues. V lost 3 bases and J lost 2; bases outside the gene matches: 6. Per the germline V gene, CDR1 is SGHAT and CDR2 is FQDESV (reference sequence). CDR3 DNA sequence: TGTGCCAGCAGCTTGACAGGGGTGGGGCCCTACGAGCAGTACTTC. As protein: CASSLTGVGPYEQYF. The full variable domain, its missing parts supplied by reference TRBV11-1 and TRBJ2-7, is EAEVAQSPRYKITEKSQAVAFWCDPISGHATLYWYRQILGQGPELLVQFQDESVVDDSQLPKDRFSAERLKGVDSTLKIQPAELGDSAMYLCASSLTGVGPYEQYFGPGTRLTVT.

The chain combines TRBV7-9 with TRBJ1-4; the match to TRBD1 covers 8 bases. Germline CDR1 is SEHNR and CDR2 is FQNEAQ (reference sequence). This CDR3 is 16 amino acids long. V was clipped by 4 bases and J by 9 bases; unmatched bases: 13. The CDR3 loop is CASSSQGQEGEKKLFF. CDR3 nucleotides: TGTGCCAGCAGCTCCCAGGGACAGGAAGGGGAGAAAAAACTGTTTTTT.

Here the CDR3 reads CASSEVAGRYNSPLHF. CDR3 bases: TGTGCCAGCAGTGAAGTTGCAGGCCGCTATAATTCACCCCTCCACTTT. The chain joins TRBV2 to TRBJ1-6; D not certain. The germline V and J ends were trimmed by 1 base and 3 bases, with 10 bases remaining between them. The CDR3 runs to 16 residues. Germline V CDR1 and CDR2: SNHLY, FYNNEI.

The chain is built from TRBV28 and TRBJ2-7; D is undetermined. The V and J ends lost 5 bases and 3 bases respectively, with 14 bases between them. Germline CDR1 and CDR2: MDHEN and SYDVKM. This CDR3 contains 14 residues. CDR3 amino acids: CASSPPGSYYEQYF. In nucleotides, the CDR3 is TGTGCCAGCAGTCCCCCCGGGTCCTACTACGAGCAGTACTTC. Full variable domain (remainder filled in from reference TRBV28 and TRBJ2-7): DVKVTQSSRYLVKRTGEKVFLECVQDMDHENMFWYRQDPGLGLRLIYFSYDVKMKEKGDIPEGYSVSREKKERFSLILESASTNQTSMYLCASSPPGSYYEQYFGPGTRLTVT.

The V call is TRBV6-6, the J call TRBJ2-7, with D possibly being TRBD1 (6 bases). CDR1 MNHNY and CDR2 SVGAGI come from the germline V gene (reference sequence). CDR3 size: 15 residues. Trimming shortened V by 5 bases and J by 1 base, and 15 bases separated the two germline ends. CDR3 sequence (DNA): TGTGCCAGCAGTCAACAGGGTCCACCTTCCTACGAGCAGTACTTC. This codes for CASSQQGPPSYEQYF.

This chain joins TRBV7-2 and TRBJ1-3; perhaps TRBD1 as D (6 bases). Trimming stripped 6 bases from V and 7 bases from J, with 16 bases between. The CDR3 consists of 14 residues. The germline V gene has CDR1 SGHTA and CDR2 FQGNSA. Here the CDR3 DNA reads TGTGCCAGCAGTCGCGGACAGTCTAGGAACACCATATATTTT. Translating gives CASSRGQSRNTIYF.

The J gene is TRBJ1-1, the V gene TRBV9; unclear D gene. V lost 0 bases to trimming and J lost 0 bases, with 9 bases between them. The germline V gene encodes CDR1 SGDLS and CDR2 YYNGEE. This CDR3 comprises 15 residues. CDR3 amino acids: CASSVVLGMNTEAFF. CDR3 nucleotides: TGTGCCAGCAGCGTAGTCTTGGGGATGAACACTGAAGCTTTCTTT.

CDR3 protein: CASSQVMNPYMNTEAFF. The CDR3 DNA follows: TGCGCCAGCAGCCAAGTGATGAATCCATACATGAACACTGAAGCTTTCTTT. The genes are TRBV4-3 and TRBJ1-1; unclear D gene. The CDR3 length is 17 residues. From germline, CDR1 is LGHNA and CDR2 YSLEER. Trimming pared 1 base from V and 0 bases from J, leaving 15 bases between.

The table lists this clone with a count of one. The genes are TRBV28 and TRBJ2-7, with D possibly matching TRBD1 (5 bases). This CDR3 region has 14 residues. The germline gives CDR1 MDHEN, CDR2 SYDVKM. Between the trimmed V and J ends, which lost 2 bases and 1 base, there was a span of 9 bases. CDR3 coding DNA: TGTGCCAGCAGTTTACCCTCAGGGTCCTACGAGCAGTACTTC. Residues: CASSLPSGSYEQYF.

The V gene is TRBV29-1, the J gene TRBJ2-4; D gene unclear. V lost 4 bases to trimming and J lost 0 bases, with 10 bases between them. CDR1 and CDR2 from the germline V gene are SQVTM and ANQGSEA. This CDR3 contains 14 residues. CDR3 loop: CSVVRMGAKNIQYF. As DNA, the CDR3 is TGCAGCGTTGTGAGGATGGGAGCCAAAAACATTCAGTACTTC.

V gene TRBV9 combines with J gene TRBJ2-3; D might be TRBD1 or TRBD2, each matching 5 bases. Looked up from germline, CDR1 is SGDLS and CDR2 is YYNGEE. This CDR3 is built from 17 residues. Deletions cut 3 bases from V and 1 base from J, with 18 bases between. The CDR3 DNA reads TGTGCCAGCAGCGGGACCGGGACCACGGTTGGCACAGATACGCAGTATTTT. Protein product: CASSGTGTTVGTDTQYF.

The chain is built from TRBV4-3 and TRBJ1-5; the match to TRBD1 covers 12 bases. This CDR3 spans 20 amino acids. V lost 0 bases, J lost 0 bases, and 9 bases stayed unmatched. The germline V gene has CDR1 LGHNA and CDR2 YSLEER. The CDR3 sequence: CASSQDLGQGALNSNQPQHF. The CDR3 DNA reads as TGCGCCAGCAGCCAAGATTTGGGACAGGGGGCCTTAAATAGCAATCAGCCCCAGCATTTT.

The chain joins TRBV6-6 to TRBJ1-5; D is undetermined. V lost 7 bases and J lost 4, with 8 bases in between. CDR3 length equals 12 residues. From germline, CDR1 is MNHNY and CDR2 SVGAGI (reference sequence). The DNA for the CDR3 is TGTGCCAGCAACAGCCCGAATCAGCCCCAGCATTTT. It is translated as CASNSPNQPQHF.

The chain has TRBV23-1 and TRBJ1-5, with D tentatively TRBD1 (6 bases). TRBV23-1 is identified as an open reading frame with a role that is uncertain. V shed 3 bases and J shed 0 bases, with 18 bases lying between them. The CDR3 totals 18 residues. For the CDR3, the DNA is TGCGCCAGCAGTCAGAGCCGCACCCGGGACAATAGCAATCAGCCCCAGCATTTT. Translated: CASSQSRTRDNSNQPQHF.

The DNA of the CDR3 is TGTGCCAGCAGTTTATCCCAGGGGGGGGGCTCCTACGAGCAGTACTTC. Its translation: CASSLSQGGGSYEQYF. The V call is TRBV28, the J call TRBJ2-7; the D gene could be TRBD1 or TRBD2 (7 bases each). Trimming left V 1 base short and J 0 bases short, with 13 bases between. This CDR3 comprises 16 residues. Germline loops: CDR1 MDHEN, CDR2 SYDVKM.

The chain has TRBV7-9 and TRBJ1-1; no definite D call. The germline gives CDR1 SEHNR, CDR2 FQNEAQ (reference sequence). With 4 bases removed from V and 0 bases from J, the gap between germline ends came to 12 bases. This CDR3 contains 15 residues. CDR3 DNA: TGTGCCAGCAGCTCCTGCCCGAGGGTGAACACTGAAGCTTTCTTT. It translates to CASSSCPRVNTEAFF.

The CDR3 nucleotides are TGTGCCAGCAGGTGGACAGCCAATCAGCCCCAGCATTTT. As protein: CASRWTANQPQHF. V usage is TRBV2 and J usage is TRBJ1-5, with a possible D match to TRBD1 (6 bases). Trimming took off 6 bases at V and 3 bases at J, with 9 bases between the two ends. CDR3 length: 13 amino acids. Germline CDR1 is SNHLY and CDR2 is FYNNEI.

This chain joins TRBV28 and TRBJ1-5; D possibly corresponds to TRBD1 (5 bases). Trimming pared 3 bases from V and 2 bases from J, leaving 20 bases between. There are 18 residues in the CDR3. Germline loops: CDR1 MDHEN, CDR2 SYDVKM. CDR3 nucleotide sequence: TGTGCCAGCAGTTTGGGACCCTATAGGTGGGTTCGCAATCAGCCCCAGCATTTT. It specifies CASSLGPYRWVRNQPQHF. The entire variable domain, with the rest obtained from reference TRBV28 and TRBJ1-5, is as follows: DVKVTQSSRYLVKRTGEKVFLECVQDMDHENMFWYRQDPGLGLRLIYFSYDVKMKEKGDIPEGYSVSREKKERFSLILESASTNQTSMYLCASSLGPYRWVRNQPQHFGDGTRLSIL.

The chain recombines TRBV4-2 with TRBJ2-1, with 10 positions matching TRBD2. The J segment lost 9 bases and the V segment lost 2 bases, leaving 16 bases of the junction unmatched. The germline CDR1 and CDR2 sequences are LGHNA and YNFKEQ. This CDR3 is built from 18 residues. The CDR3 nucleotides read TGTGCCAGCAGCCAATTCAAATTAACTAGCGGGGATGAAACTGAGCAGTTCTTC. This codes for CASSQFKLTSGDETEQFF.